The clone carrying this T cell receptor (beta chain) was seen more than once but under ten times. What it binds is not known. The record originates from a study of OX40 agonist ivuxolimab in advanced cancers. Overall study: The drug used for patients, ivuxolimab, was an agonistic anti-OX40 (CD134) antibody. At 0.01 to 10 mg/kg, ivuxolimab was administered intravenously to patients every 2 weeks.

Findings and limits, study-wide: Certain nonresponding patients likewise had low normalized T-cell clonal expansion. Dose levels from 0.1 to 3.0 mg/kg saw CD4+ and CD8+ blood T cells expand clonally by week 6.

TCRdb's table, derived via immunoSEQ multiplex PCR, lists solely in-frame clones and lacks some. The sample consists of roughly 73,000 clones, roughly 80% of them appearing once. CDR3 size: 16 residues. Looked up from germline, CDR1 is LNHDA and CDR2 is SQIVND (reference sequence). Trimming removed 6 bases from V and 0 bases from J, with 15 bases in between. This clonotype was sampled from an adult with an advanced solid tumor such as melanoma, head and neck, liver or kidney cancer. V and J are TRBV19 and TRBJ2-1, with a tentative D call TRBD1 (6 bases). Material: CD4+ or CD8+ T cells sorted from blood, obtained in a trial of the OX40 agonist ivuxolimab. The DNA for the CDR3 is TGTGCCAGTAGGTCGGACAGACCAAGCTCCTACAATGAGCAGTTCTTC. This sequence encodes CASRSDRPSSYNEQFF.